This T cell receptor beta chain emerged from a study of blood T cell repertoires in COVID-19. Exposed participants came across a COVID-19 case within 2 weeks before study entry. The data were produced by immunoSEQ multiplex PCR, yet TCRdb's version contains in-frame clones alone and is incomplete. This sample has 130,000 to 150,000 clones, with 80% to 85% found just once. What was sequenced was PBMCs or T cells enriched from blood (not recorded which). The sequence derives from a woman between 45 and 60 years old who had been exposed to COVID-19.

The CDR3 nucleotides are TGTGCCAGCAGTTATTCAACAGGAGCGTGGGGCTATGGCTACACCTTC. The encoded protein is CASSYSTGAWGYGYTF. The chain recombines TRBV6-5 with TRBJ1-2, with TRBD1 as a possible D gene (5 bases). Germline assignment: CDR1 MNHEY and CDR2 SVGAGI. Deletions cut 3 bases from V and 4 bases from J, with 18 bases between. CDR3 length equals 16 residues.